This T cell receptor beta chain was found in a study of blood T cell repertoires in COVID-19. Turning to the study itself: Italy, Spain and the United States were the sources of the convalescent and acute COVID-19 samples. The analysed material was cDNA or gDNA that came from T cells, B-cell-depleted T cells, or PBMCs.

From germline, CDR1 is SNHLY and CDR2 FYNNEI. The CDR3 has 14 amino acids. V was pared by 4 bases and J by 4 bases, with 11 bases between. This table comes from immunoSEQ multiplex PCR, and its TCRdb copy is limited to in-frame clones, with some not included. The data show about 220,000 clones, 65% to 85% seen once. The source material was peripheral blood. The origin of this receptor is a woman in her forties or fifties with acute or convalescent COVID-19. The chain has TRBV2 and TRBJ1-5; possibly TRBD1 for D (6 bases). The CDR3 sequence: CASSGTGRNQPQHF. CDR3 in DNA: TGTGCCAGCAGTGGTACAGGGCGGAATCAGCCCCAGCATTTT.